Below, 4 T cell receptor beta chains from the same sample are listed, as sequenced in a study of T cells after posttransplantation cyclophosphamide. Libraries were prepared by immunoSEQ multiplex PCR; TCRdb keeps only in-frame clonotypes and omits some of them. The profile shows approximately 50,000 clones, approximately 94% of them singletons. Sample: PBMCs. The source of these receptors is a woman aged 25 to 45 in good health and a related stem cell transplant donor.

The V gene is TRBV14, the J gene TRBJ2-7, with 12 bases fitting TRBD2. The CDR3 sequence is 18 residues long. V lost 1 base to trimming and J lost 0 bases; unmatched junction nucleotides: 7. Germline V lookup: CDR1 SGHDN, CDR2 FVKESK. Written as DNA, the CDR3 is TGTGCCAGCAGCCAAGGGACTAGCGGGGCTTTTATCTCCTACGAGCAGTACTTC. Its translation is CASSQGTSGAFISYEQYF.

This clone was counted only a few times. The chain joins TRBV2 to TRBJ2-2; TRBD1 is a possible D gene (6 bases). The CDR3 contains 13 residues. V was pared by 4 bases and J by 7 bases, with 10 bases between. Germline V gene sequence: CDR1 SNHLY, CDR2 FYNNEI. CDR3 bases: TGTGCCAGCAGTGGGACAGTTGTCGGGGAGCTGTTTTTT. It specifies CASSGTVVGELFF. The complete variable domain, with remaining parts taken from reference TRBV2 and TRBJ2-2, reads EPEVTQTPSHQVTQMGQEVILRCVPISNHLYFYWYRQILGQKVEFLVSFYNNEISEKSEIFDDQFSVERPDGSNFTLKIRSTKLEDSAMYFCASSGTVVGELFFGEGSRLTVL.

V and J are TRBV7-8 and TRBJ2-2; no firm D call. With 4 bases removed from V and 6 bases from J, the gap between germline ends came to 21 bases. This CDR3 contains 17 residues. In germline, CDR1 is SGHVS, CDR2 FQNEAQ. CDR3 loop: CASSSSSSVIYSGELFF. CDR3 sequence (DNA): TGTGCCAGCAGCTCAAGTTCGAGTGTTATATACTCCGGGGAGCTGTTTTTT. The entire variable domain, with the rest obtained from reference TRBV7-8 and TRBJ2-2, is as follows: GAGVSQSPRYKVAKRGQDVALRCDPISGHVSLFWYQQALGQGPEFLTYFQNEAQLDKSGLPSDRFFAERPEGSVSTLKIQRTQQEDSAVYLCASSSSSSVIYSGELFFGEGSRLTVL.

The chain uses TRBV5-1 and TRBJ2-2, with 9 nucleotides matching TRBD2. Trimming cost V 4 bases and J 3 bases; bases outside gene matches: 7. Looked up from germline, CDR1 is SGHRS and CDR2 is YFSETQ. The CDR3 is 16 residues long. The CDR3 sequence: CASSPKSGGYTGELFF. The CDR3 bases are TGCGCCAGCAGCCCGAAGAGCGGGGGGTACACCGGGGAGCTGTTTTTT.